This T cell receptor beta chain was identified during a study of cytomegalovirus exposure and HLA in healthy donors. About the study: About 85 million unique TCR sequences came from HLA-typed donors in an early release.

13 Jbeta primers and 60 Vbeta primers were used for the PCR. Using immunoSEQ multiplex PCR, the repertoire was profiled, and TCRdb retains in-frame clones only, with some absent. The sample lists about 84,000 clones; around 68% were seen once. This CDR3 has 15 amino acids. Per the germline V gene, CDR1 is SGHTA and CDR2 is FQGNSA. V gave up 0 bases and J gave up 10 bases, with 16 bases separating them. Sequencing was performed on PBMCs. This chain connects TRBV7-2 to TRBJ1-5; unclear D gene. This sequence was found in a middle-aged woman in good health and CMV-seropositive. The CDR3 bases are TGTGCCAGCAGCTTAGCGCTCGTTAACCGGGGTCCCCAGCATTTT. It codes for CASSLALVNRGPQHF.